The rows below give T cell receptor beta chains drawn from one sample of a study of patients and donors after allogeneic stem cell transplantation. TCRdb reprocessed the RT-PCR reads via MiXCR and lists one record per CDR3 protein. The sample yields approximately 200,000 distinct CDR3 sequences, more than 35% seen once. Material: blood, either unsorted or a sorted T cell fraction (not recorded which). These receptors were collected from a human donor who was either an allogeneic HSCT recipient or a stem cell or donor lymphocyte infusion donor (not recorded which). It is not recorded whose cells these are; they may come from a transplant donor. Each CDR3 is given with its conserved first and last residue. Each record gives: V gene, J gene, clone size, D gene, CDR3 protein, CDR3 DNA. The D gene is left open where the match is weak. Rows give clone size only sometimes, using once, few, many, or a class for an expanded clone.

v_call: TRBV6-2/TRBV6-3
j_call: TRBJ2-1
clone_size: .
d_call: TRBD2
cdr3_aa: CASSSASGEYNEQFF
cdr3_nt: TGTGCCAGCAGTTCGGCTAGCGGGGAGTACAATGAGCAGTTCTTC

v_call: TRBV7-9
j_call: TRBJ1-1
clone_size: .
d_call: .
cdr3_aa: CASSSRDGVNTEAFF
cdr3_nt: TGTGCCAGCAGCTCCCGGGACGGAGTGAACACTGAAGCTTTCTTT

v_call: TRBV7-6
j_call: TRBJ1-6
clone_size: few
d_call: .
cdr3_aa: CASSRSSNSPLHF
cdr3_nt: TGTGCCAGCAGCAGAAGCTCAAATTCACCCCTCCACTTT

v_call: TRBV20-1
j_call: TRBJ1-4
clone_size: .
d_call: .
cdr3_aa: CSARLNEKLFF
cdr3_nt: TGCAGTGCTAGGCTTAATGAAAAACTGTTTTTT

v_call: TRBV7-9
j_call: TRBJ1-2
clone_size: few
d_call: TRBD1
cdr3_aa: CASSLLVGGNGYTF
cdr3_nt: TGTGCCAGCAGCTTATTAGTAGGGGGCAATGGCTACACCTTC

v_call: TRBV18
j_call: TRBJ1-5
clone_size: few
d_call: .
cdr3_aa: CASSAGSNQPQHF
cdr3_nt: TGTGCCAGCTCCGCGGGTAGCAATCAGCCCCAGCATTTT

v_call: TRBV27
j_call: TRBJ1-5
clone_size: .
d_call: .
cdr3_aa: CASSELGDPNQPQHF
cdr3_nt: TGTGCCAGCAGCGAACTGGGGGACCCTAATCAGCCCCAGCATTTT

v_call: TRBV6-6
j_call: TRBJ1-3
clone_size: .
d_call: .
cdr3_aa: CASSYSGKQYSGNTIYF
cdr3_nt: TGTGCCAGCAGTTACTCAGGGAAGCAGTACTCTGGAAACACCATATATTTT

v_call: TRBV7-6
j_call: TRBJ2-1
clone_size: .
d_call: TRBD2
cdr3_aa: CASSTSGGDNEQFF
cdr3_nt: TGTGCCAGCAGCACTAGCGGGGGCGACAATGAGCAGTTCTTC

v_call: TRBV29-1
j_call: TRBJ2-1
clone_size: .
d_call: .
cdr3_aa: CSVEVGTGQFF
cdr3_nt: TGCAGCGTTGAAGTAGGGACCGGGCAGTTCTTC

v_call: TRBV12-5
j_call: TRBJ1-5
clone_size: few
d_call: .
cdr3_aa: CATPGAKHQPQHF
cdr3_nt: TGTGCTACCCCGGGAGCTAAACATCAGCCCCAGCATTTT

v_call: TRBV5-1
j_call: TRBJ1-6
clone_size: few
d_call: .
cdr3_aa: CASSLMGEGSPLHF
cdr3_nt: TGCGCCAGCAGCTTGATGGGCGAGGGTTCACCCCTCCACTTT

v_call: TRBV12-3/TRBV12-4
j_call: TRBJ1-2
clone_size: once
d_call: .
cdr3_aa: CASSFGSAYGYTF
cdr3_nt: TGTGCCAGCAGTTTCGGCAGTGCCTATGGCTACACCTTC

v_call: TRBV7-9
j_call: TRBJ1-1
clone_size: few
d_call: .
cdr3_aa: CASSFLAALVNTEAFF
cdr3_nt: TGTGCCAGCAGCTTTCTCGCAGCCCTTGTGAACACTGAAGCTTTCTTT

v_call: TRBV9
j_call: TRBJ1-2
clone_size: .
d_call: .
cdr3_aa: CASSLQTGLYGYTF
cdr3_nt: TGTGCCAGCAGTCTCCAGACAGGCCTCTATGGCTACACCTTC

v_call: TRBV4-1
j_call: TRBJ2-7
clone_size: .
d_call: TRBD1
cdr3_aa: CASSQDDSKGAREQYF
cdr3_nt: TGCGCCAGCAGCCAAGATGATAGCAAGGGGGCGCGGGAGCAGTACTTC

v_call: TRBV6-5
j_call: TRBJ2-3
clone_size: .
d_call: .
cdr3_aa: CASSRGLTDTQYF
cdr3_nt: TGTGCCAGCAGTCGAGGCCTCACAGATACGCAGTATTTT